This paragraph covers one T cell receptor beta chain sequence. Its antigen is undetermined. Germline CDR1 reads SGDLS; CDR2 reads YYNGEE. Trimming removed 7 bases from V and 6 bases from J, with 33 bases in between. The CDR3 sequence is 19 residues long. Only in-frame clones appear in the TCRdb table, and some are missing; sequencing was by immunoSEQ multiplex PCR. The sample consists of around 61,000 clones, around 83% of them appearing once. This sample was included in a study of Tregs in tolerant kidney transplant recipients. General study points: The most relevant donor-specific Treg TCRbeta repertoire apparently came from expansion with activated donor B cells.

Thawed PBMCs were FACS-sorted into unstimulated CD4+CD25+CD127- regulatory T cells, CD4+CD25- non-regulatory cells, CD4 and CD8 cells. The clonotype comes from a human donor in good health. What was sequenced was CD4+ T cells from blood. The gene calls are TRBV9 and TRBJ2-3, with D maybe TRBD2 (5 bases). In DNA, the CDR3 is TGTGCCAGCTCCGGTGTGCCCCTCAACTCGAGGGTCCTATTCGATACGCAGTATTTT. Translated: CASSGVPLNSRVLFDTQYF.